Listed below are T cell receptor beta chains from one sample, sequenced in a study of neurological immune-mediated disorders. From the 5' RACE reads, TCRdb called clonotypes with MiXCR, one entry per CDR3 protein. Of about 80,000 distinct CDR3 sequences in the sample, almost 6% are singletons; the top ten hold 7.9%. The sequenced material came from PBMCs. Every receptor here comes from a woman aged 55-69 years with multiple sclerosis. CDR3s include the opening cysteine and the closing phenylalanine or tryptophan. The order of the fields is V gene, D gene, J gene, clone size, CDR3 protein, CDR3 DNA. The D gene is left open where the match is weak. Expanded clones are given a class, and other clones once, few, many or no size at all.

V: TRBV11-2
D: -
J: TRBJ1-4
size: many
CDR3: CASSLGEQGSEKLFF
DNA: TGTGCCAGCAGCTTAGGCGAACAGGGCAGTGAAAAACTGTTTTTT

V: TRBV20-1
D: -
J: TRBJ1-6
size: many
CDR3: CSASEVSYNSPLHF
DNA: TGCAGTGCTAGCGAGGTCTCCTATAATTCACCCCTCCACTTT

V: TRBV3-1
D: -
J: TRBJ1-5
size: -
CDR3: CASSENVYSNQPQHF
DNA: TGTGCCAGCAGCGAAAACGTCTATAGCAATCAGCCCCAGCATTTT

V: TRBV20-1
D: TRBD2
J: TRBJ2-3
size: many
CDR3: CSASSLAGTSTDTQYF
DNA: TGCAGTGCTAGTTCGCTAGCGGGAACTAGCACAGATACGCAGTATTTT

V: TRBV19
D: TRBD2
J: TRBJ2-5
size: many
CDR3: CASSATGGALTETQYF
DNA: TGTGCCAGTAGTGCCACGGGGGGAGCCCTAACAGAGACCCAGTACTTC

V: TRBV5-1
D: TRBD1
J: TRBJ1-1
size: many
CDR3: CASSLDTGGGTEAFF
DNA: TGCGCCAGCAGCTTGGACACAGGGGGAGGCACTGAAGCTTTCTTT

V: TRBV5-1
D: TRBD1
J: TRBJ1-4
size: many
CDR3: CASSPIGTGGFNEKLFF
DNA: TGCGCCAGCAGCCCAATAGGGACAGGCGGATTTAATGAAAAACTGTTTTTT

V: TRBV4-1
D: TRBD1
J: TRBJ2-3
size: many
CDR3: CASSRQGASDTQYF
DNA: TGCGCCAGCAGTCGACAGGGGGCCTCAGATACGCAGTATTTT

V: TRBV29-1
D: TRBD2
J: TRBJ2-5
size: many
CDR3: CSVESSGETQYF
DNA: TGCAGCGTTGAGTCTAGCGGGGAGACCCAGTACTTC

V: TRBV20-1
D: -
J: TRBJ2-1
size: few
CDR3: CSAPGGARSSYNEQFF
DNA: TGCAGTGCCCCCGGGGGTGCGCGGAGCTCCTACAATGAGCAGTTCTTC

V: TRBV5-1
D: TRBD1
J: TRBJ2-3
size: many
CDR3: CASSLGHRDRGSDTQYF
DNA: TGCGCCAGCAGCTTGGGGCACCGGGACAGGGGCTCAGATACGCAGTATTTT

V: TRBV20-1
D: TRBD1
J: TRBJ1-3
size: many
CDR3: CSATGAAAGNTIYF
DNA: TGCAGCGCAACAGGGGCCGCCGCCGGAAACACCATATATTTT

V: TRBV4-1
D: -
J: TRBJ2-1
size: many
CDR3: CASSQNLVAVGNEQFF
DNA: TGCGCCAGCAGCCAGAACCTAGTTGCTGTCGGCAATGAGCAGTTCTTC

V: TRBV5-1
D: -
J: TRBJ1-5
size: -
CDR3: CASSLLGLSNHPQHF
DNA: TGCGCCAGCAGCTTGTTGGGTTTAAGTAATCATCCCCAGCATTTT

V: TRBV4-1
D: -
J: TRBJ1-6
size: few
CDR3: CASSQEGGPGANSPLHF
DNA: TGCGCCAGCAGCCAAGAGGGGGGACCAGGGGCAAATTCACCCCTCCACTTT

V: TRBV12-3/TRBV12-4
D: TRBD2
J: TRBJ2-7
size: many
CDR3: CASSSLAGIYEQYF
DNA: TGTGCCAGCAGTTCTCTAGCGGGGATCTACGAGCAGTACTTC

V: TRBV6-1
D: TRBD1
J: TRBJ2-1
size: -
CDR3: CASSEAMGQGADNEQFF
DNA: TGTGCCAGCAGTGAAGCGATGGGACAGGGGGCAGACAATGAGCAGTTCTTC

V: TRBV9
D: TRBD2
J: TRBJ2-7
size: many
CDR3: CASSPRTSGGARYFEQYF
DNA: TGTGCCAGCAGCCCCAGGACTAGCGGGGGGGCCCGATATTTCGAGCAGTACTTC

V: TRBV20-1
D: TRBD1
J: TRBJ2-3
size: many
CDR3: CSATTPTGDTDTQYF
DNA: TGCAGTGCTACGACACCTACAGGGGACACAGATACGCAGTATTTT

V: TRBV3-1
D: -
J: TRBJ1-4
size: many
CDR3: CASSQAGVNEKLFF
DNA: TGTGCCAGCAGCCAAGCAGGGGTCAATGAAAAACTGTTTTTT

V: TRBV7-6
D: -
J: TRBJ2-7
size: many
CDR3: CASSAYEGLASGEQYF
DNA: TGTGCCAGCAGCGCATACGAGGGTTTAGCCTCAGGCGAGCAGTACTTC

V: TRBV7-2
D: TRBD1
J: TRBJ1-4
size: many
CDR3: CASSWGQGLEKLFF
DNA: TGTGCCAGCAGCTGGGGACAGGGGTTAGAAAAACTGTTTTTT

V: TRBV3-1
D: TRBD2
J: TRBJ2-1
size: -
CDR3: CASSPRGSGGDEQFF
DNA: TGTGCCAGCAGCCCGAGGGGTAGCGGGGGGGATGAGCAGTTCTTC

V: TRBV20-1
D: -
J: TRBJ1-5
size: many
CDR3: CSARDQRVGNQPQHF
DNA: TGCAGTGCTAGAGATCAAAGGGTGGGCAATCAGCCCCAGCATTTT